A single sample gave rise to the 18 T cell receptor beta chains below, sequenced in a study of blood T cell repertoires in COVID-19 (dated by TCRdb to the early 2020s). Library prep was done by the immunoSEQ multiplex PCR assay. Here the immuneACCESS table is served through TCRdb, limited to in-frame sequences with V and J called. Missing clones are a known gap in these copies; in checked studies unresolved V genes cover under half, and the rest lacks a known reason. The sample table holds under 30,000 clones, of which 65% to 90% were seen once. Almost 25% of the sample rests with the top ten. The sample comprised peripheral blood. These receptors were taken from a human donor in a cohort sampled during active COVID-19.

The chain joins TRBV2 to TRBJ2-3; a weak D match, TRBD2 (5 bases). Germline CDR1 and CDR2: SNHLY and FYNNEI. The CDR3 runs 15 residues. V was pared by 5 bases and J by 2 bases, with 14 bases between. CDR3 sequence (DNA): TGTGCCAGCAGTCCCACTAGACCTCCCACAGATACGCAGTATTTT. Translation: CASSPTRPPTDTQYF.

The rearrangement joins TRBV6-4 to TRBJ1-1; no reliable D call. This CDR3 is 14 amino acids long. Trimming cost V 0 bases and J 0 bases, with 5 bases left between them. The V gene's germline CDR1 is MRHNA and CDR2 SNTAGT. This CDR3 is CASSDSEMNTEAFF. CDR3 bases: TGTGCCAGCAGTGACTCTGAGATGAACACTGAAGCTTTCTTT.

The chain has TRBV28 and TRBJ2-7; 9 bases line up with TRBD2. The length of the CDR3 is 14 residues. The V and J ends lost 9 bases and 2 bases, in that order; junction bases with no gene match: 8. Germline V lookup: CDR1 MDHEN, CDR2 SYDVKM. The CDR3 sequence: CASSGTSTPYEQYF. The CDR3, as DNA: TGTGCCAGTTCCGGGACTAGCACGCCCTACGAGCAGTACTTC.

The chain is built from TRBV6-4 and TRBJ2-1; D remains ambiguous. Germline V gives CDR1 MRHNA, CDR2 SNTAGT. Trimming removed 3 bases at V and 4 bases at J, with 13 bases between. This CDR3 is 15 amino acids long. The CDR3 DNA is TGTGCCAGCAGTGAAGGTACAGCTGAATACAATGAGCAGTTCTTC. Its translation: CASSEGTAEYNEQFF.

The genes are TRBV3-1 (or the pseudogene TRBV3-2) and TRBJ2-7; possible D gene TRBD2, 5 bases. The V and J ends lost 5 bases and 3 bases respectively, with 17 bases between them. The CDR3 runs 15 residues. Germline values: CDR1 LGHDT, CDR2 YNNKEL (reference sequence). CDR3 loop: CASSYGPRAGYEQYF. CDR3 in DNA: TGTGCCAGCAGCTACGGACCCCGGGCGGGCTACGAGCAGTACTTC.

The CDR3 DNA reads as TGTGCCAGCAGCAACCAGGGACTAGCGGACAATGAGCAGTTCTTC. Amino acid sequence: CASSNQGLADNEQFF. The rearrangement links TRBV5-6 to TRBJ2-1; 11 bases agree with TRBD2. J lost 5 bases, V lost 4 bases, and 5 bases had no gene match. Germline CDR1 reads SGHDT; CDR2 reads YYEEEE. This CDR3 contains 15 residues. The entire variable domain, with the rest obtained from reference TRBV5-6 and TRBJ2-1, is as follows: DAGVTQSPTHLIKTRGQQVTLRCSPKSGHDTVSWYQQALGQGPQFIFQYYEEEERQRGNFPDRFSGHQFPNYSSELNVNALLLGDSALYLCASSNQGLADNEQFFGPGTRLTVL.

CDR3 coding DNA: TGTGCCAGCTCATATAATCCGGGACAGGCAAACTATGGCTACACCTTC. It translates to CASSYNPGQANYGYTF. The rearrangement joins TRBV18 to TRBJ1-2; 8 positions agree with TRBD1. V shed 5 bases and J 2 bases; nucleotides not matched to a gene: 10. CDR1 is KGHSH and CDR2 is LQKENI in the germline V gene. The CDR3 is 16 residues long. The variable domain in full, completed from reference TRBV18 and TRBJ1-2, reads NAGVMQNPRHLVRRRGQEARLRCSPMKGHSHVYWYRQLPEEGLKFMVYLQKENIIDESGMPKERFSAEFPKEGPSILRIQQVVRGDSAAYFCASSYNPGQANYGYTFGSGTRLTVV.

As DNA, the CDR3 is TGTGCCAGCAGTCCTCTTACAGGGATGGGCTACGAGCAGTACTTC. Translated: CASSPLTGMGYEQYF. V usage is TRBV27 and J usage is TRBJ2-7; TRBD1 is a possible D gene (6 bases). Per the germline V gene, CDR1 is MNHEY and CDR2 is SMNVEV (reference sequence). Trimming took 5 bases from V and 3 from J, leaving 17 bases between them. The CDR3 sequence is 15 residues long.

V is TRBV6-5 and J is TRBJ2-7; D gene ambiguous. This CDR3 is built from 11 residues. Between the trimmed V and J ends, which lost 6 bases and 3 bases, there was a span of 6 bases. The germline V gene has CDR1 MNHEY and CDR2 SVGAGI. The CDR3 region is CASRASYEQYF. The CDR3 DNA sequence: TGTGCCAGCAGAGCGAGCTACGAGCAGTACTTC.

CDR3 sequence: CASGTSQETQYF. Written as DNA, the CDR3 is TGTGCCAGCGGCACATCTCAAGAGACCCAGTACTTC. The V and J genes are TRBV18 and TRBJ2-5; D is uncertain. Germline-derived CDR1 and CDR2 are KGHSH and LQKENI. Trimming stripped 8 bases from V and 2 bases from J, with 9 bases between. This CDR3 is built from 12 residues.

The J gene is TRBJ1-2, the V gene TRBV6-5; weak D call: TRBD1 (6 bases). The CDR3 is 15 residues long. V lost 2 bases, J lost 0 bases, and 10 bases lay in between. Germline values: CDR1 MNHEY, CDR2 SVGAGI. CDR3 in amino acids: CASSYTGQSNYGYTF. The CDR3 DNA reads as TGTGCCAGCAGTTACACCGGACAGTCTAACTATGGCTACACCTTC.

This chain connects TRBV2 to TRBJ1-5; D is undetermined. This CDR3 region has 15 residues. Germline loops: CDR1 SNHLY, CDR2 FYNNEI. The V end was cut by 5 bases, the J end by 2 bases, with 13 bases between. The CDR3 DNA reads as TGTGCCAGCAGTACTTGGAGTAACGGCAATCAGCCCCAGCATTTT. Translating it yields CASSTWSNGNQPQHF.

J is TRBJ2-1 and V is TRBV29-1, with 10 positions matching TRBD2. The germline V gene encodes CDR1 SQVTM and CDR2 ANQGSEA. The CDR3 runs 14 residues. V lost 3 bases to trimming and J lost 7 bases; unmatched junction nucleotides: 6. The CDR3 region has the DNA TGCAGCGTTGAGCCAGCGGGGGGGGGAAATGAGCAGTTCTTC. Translated: CSVEPAGGGNEQFF.

The chain uses TRBV9 and TRBJ2-3; D might be TRBD2 (5 bases). Trimming shortened V by 3 bases and J by 3 bases, and 14 bases separated the two germline ends. Germline V gene lookup returns CDR1 SGDLS and CDR2 YYNGEE. The CDR3 is 15 amino acids. The CDR3 reads CASSERTAWTDTQYF. The DNA of the CDR3 is TGTGCCAGCAGCGAAAGGACTGCATGGACAGATACGCAGTATTTT.

This clone was detected a few times. The chain employs TRBV4-1 and TRBJ1-2; 8 nucleotides match TRBD1. J lost 8 bases, V lost 1 base, and 9 bases had no gene match. CDR1 is MGHRA, CDR2 YSYEKL, per germline. The CDR3 totals 15 residues. CDR3 nucleotide sequence: TGCGCCAGCAGCCAAGCCCAGGGGGCGACGACGGGCTACACCTTC. It codes for CASSQAQGATTGYTF.

The chain links TRBV19 to TRBJ1-1; no firm D call. CDR3 length equals 15 residues. V was shortened by 2 bases and J by 0 bases, with 10 bases between the two germline ends. Looked up from germline, CDR1 is LNHDA and CDR2 is SQIVND (reference sequence). Here the CDR3 reads CASSITTRMNTEAFF. The CDR3 nucleotides read TGTGCCAGTAGTATAACAACCCGAATGAACACTGAAGCTTTCTTT.

This clone was counted only a few times. The CDR3 loop is CASSPRRRNEQFF. In DNA, the CDR3 is TGTGCCAGCAGCCCGAGGAGGCGCAATGAGCAGTTCTTC. The V and J genes are TRBV4-2 and TRBJ2-1, with D possibly TRBD2 on 5 matching bases. The V gene lost 4 bases and the J gene lost 6 bases, with 10 bases spanning the gap. The germline V gene encodes CDR1 LGHNA and CDR2 YNFKEQ. The CDR3 is made up of 13 amino acids.

The chain couples TRBV19 to TRBJ1-4, with TRBD1 matching over 7 bases. CDR1 LNHDA and CDR2 SQIVND come from the germline V gene (reference sequence). The trim removed 6 bases at V and 5 bases at J, leaving 12 bases unmatched. The CDR3 is 16 residues long. The CDR3 region has the DNA TGTGCCAGTAGCCCCTACCTGACAGGGCTGAATGAAAAACTGTTTTTT. As protein: CASSPYLTGLNEKLFF.